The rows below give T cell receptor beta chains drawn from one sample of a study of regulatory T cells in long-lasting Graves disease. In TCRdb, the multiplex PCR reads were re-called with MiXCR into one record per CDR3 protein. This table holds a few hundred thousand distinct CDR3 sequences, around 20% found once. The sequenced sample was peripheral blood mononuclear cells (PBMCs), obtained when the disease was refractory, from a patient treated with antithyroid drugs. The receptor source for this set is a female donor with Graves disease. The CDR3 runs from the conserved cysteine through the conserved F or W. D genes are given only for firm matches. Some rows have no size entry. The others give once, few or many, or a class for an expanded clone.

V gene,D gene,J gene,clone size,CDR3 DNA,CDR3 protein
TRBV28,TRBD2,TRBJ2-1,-,TGTGCCAGCAGCTCAAAGCGGGAGTATAGCAATGAGCAGTTCTTC,CASSSKREYSNEQFF
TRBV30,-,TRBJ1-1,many,TGTGCCTGGAGTGGACAGTTGCACACTGAAGCTTTCTTT,CAWSGQLHTEAFF
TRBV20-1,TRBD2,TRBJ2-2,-,TGCAGTGCGGCGCTAGCGGGAGCCCCGATCACCGGGGAGCTGTTTTTT,CSAALAGAPITGELFF
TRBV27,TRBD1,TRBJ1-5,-,TGTGCCAGCAGTTCTGACAGGGGCACTCAGCCCCAGCATTTT,CASSSDRGTQPQHF
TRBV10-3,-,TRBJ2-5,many,TGTGCCATCAGTAATTCCAGGAGCAAGAAAGAGACCCAGTACTTC,CAISNSRSKKETQYF
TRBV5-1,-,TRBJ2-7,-,TGCGCCAGCAGACCATTGCCGGCCACCGGGCTCGAGCAGTACTTC,CASRPLPATGLEQYF
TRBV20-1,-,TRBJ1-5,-,TGCAGTGCTAGTTCAGGAGGCAATCAGCCCCAGCATTTT,CSASSGGNQPQHF
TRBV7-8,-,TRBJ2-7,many,TGTGCCAGCAGCTTAGCCCTGGTTGGGTCAGGGGCCTACGAGCAGTACTTC,CASSLALVGSGAYEQYF
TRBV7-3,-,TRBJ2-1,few,TGTGCCAGCAGCTCCCTACGGCGGGGCTCCTACAATGAGCAGTTCTTC,CASSSLRRGSYNEQFF
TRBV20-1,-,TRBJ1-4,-,TGCAGTGCTAGAGCCTCAATGGGGGGGGAAAAACTGTTTTTT,CSARASMGGEKLFF